This paragraph reports one T cell receptor beta chain. Per the study methods: Nucleated cell counts were estimated from reference gene primer amplification. Profiled with immunoSEQ multiplex PCR; TCRdb holds only in-frame clones, not every one. V and J calls and clone size come straight from that table; D and trimming were deduced from the DNA. The sample has about 46,000 clones; around 84% are singletons. The sample originates from a study of blood T cell repertoires in COVID-19. Across the whole study: Samples of COVID-19 (acute and convalescent) were obtained from the United States, Italy and Spain. PBMCs, B-cell-depleted T cells, or T cells provided the cDNA or gDNA that made up the material.

The CDR3 is made up of 17 amino acids. J was trimmed by 0 bases and V by 2 bases; bases with no gene match: 9. CDR1 SGHRS and CDR2 YFSETQ come from the germline V gene. The TCR sequence derives from an older man with active COVID-19. The genes are TRBV5-1 and TRBJ2-3; 7 bases agree with TRBD2. Sequenced input: peripheral blood. CDR3 amino acids: CASSLFAWGGSTDTQYF. The CDR3 DNA reads TGCGCCAGCAGCTTATTTGCGTGGGGAGGGAGCACAGATACGCAGTATTTT.